The next 27 T cell receptor beta chains were all read from a single sample in a study of blood T cells in healthy people across ages. The authors ran a second PCR of 7 to 11 cycles using a sample-barcoded 5' primer and a J-beta primer mix. Each CDR3 protein is one row after TCRdb ran MiXCR on the 5' RACE reads. The repertoire includes 600,000 or so distinct CDR3 sequences, approximately 30% of them detected once, and more than 15% sits in the top ten. Sequenced material: blood. The receptors were sampled from a woman older than 75 in good health.

This clonotype was picked up a small number of times. A much larger clone differs by one base, so this may be a read error. The rearrangement joins TRBV24-1 to TRBJ2-7; D is unresolved. The end of the DNA aligns better with TRBJ2-5, so the J call may be wrong. Germline loops: CDR1 KGHDR, CDR2 SFDVKD. The CDR3 loop spans 11 amino acids. CDR3 sequence reads: CATRDSETQYF. The CDR3 DNA is TGTGCCACCAGGGATTCGGAGACCCAGTACTTC.

The CDR3 coding sequence is TGCAGCGCTCGGGACTACCCATTCCCCTCCTACAATGAGCAGTTCTTC. It codes for CSARDYPFPSYNEQFF. The chain has TRBV20-1 and TRBJ2-1; 7 nucleotides agree with TRBD2. Germline V gene data show CDR1 as DFQATT and CDR2 as SNEGSKA (reference sequence). The CDR3 is 16 amino acids.

This clonotype has a handful of counts. The V gene is TRBV28, the J gene TRBJ1-6; D gene ambiguous. This CDR3 region has 14 residues. V was cut by 1 base and J by 7 bases, with 8 bases left in between. Germline CDR1 and CDR2: MDHEN and SYDVKM. This CDR3 reads CASSLSPRNSPLHF. The CDR3, as DNA: TGTGCCAGCAGTTTATCCCCAAGGAATTCACCCCTCCACTTT.

This sequence joins TRBV12-5 and TRBJ1-2; no firm D call. Per germline, CDR1 LGHNT and CDR2 FRNRAP. Deletions cut 0 bases from V and 6 bases from J, with 8 bases between. The CDR3 length is 13 residues. Here the CDR3 reads CASGLVPSHGYTF. DNA of the CDR3: TGTGCTAGTGGTTTGGTCCCCTCCCATGGCTACACCTTC.

About this clonotype itself: A read error may explain this, as a much larger clone is one base away. The chain carries TRBV7-3 and TRBJ2-7; 11 positions match TRBD2. V gave up 5 bases and J gave up 3 bases; unmatched junction bases: 3. In germline, CDR1 is SGHTA, CDR2 FQGTGA. This CDR3 is 14 amino acids long. The CDR3 is CASSRGLADYEQYF. CDR3 in DNA: TGTGCCAGCAGCCGGGGACTAGCGGACTACGAGCAGTACTTC.

This clonotype was seen repeatedly, ten times or more. The V call is TRBV12-3 or TRBV12-4, the J call TRBJ2-1; 8 bases agree with TRBD1. This CDR3 is 14 amino acids long. Trimming removed 7 bases from V and 4 bases from J; junction bases left unmatched: 6. The CDR3 is CASTHRGVYNEQFF. For the CDR3, the DNA is TGTGCCAGCACCCACAGGGGGGTTTACAATGAGCAGTTCTTC.

This clonotype was observed a handful of times. V gene TRBV6-1 combines with J gene TRBJ2-5; 10 bases map to TRBD1. CDR1 and CDR2 (germline): MNHNS, SASEGT. Germline trimming cut 5 bases from V and 5 bases from J; bases unmatched to any gene: 14. The CDR3 runs 17 residues. This chain's CDR3 is CASSPRGGQGVWETQYF. The CDR3 DNA reads TGTGCCAGCAGTCCACGAGGCGGACAGGGGGTTTGGGAGACCCAGTACTTC.

This clonotype occurred once. V and J are TRBV2 and TRBJ1-5; 11 bases are a match to TRBD1. Germline CDR1 reads SNHLY; CDR2 reads FYNNEI. CDR3 length equals 19 residues. The ends lost 2 bases at V and 2 bases at J; junction bases unmatched: 11. The CDR3 coding sequence is TGTGCCAGCAGTGAACGTCCAGGACAGGGGGCTGAAGGCAATCAGCCCCAGCATTTT. Translated: CASSERPGQGAEGNQPQHF. The full variable domain, rest sourced from reference TRBV2 and TRBJ1-5, is EPEVTQTPSHQVTQMGQEVILRCVPISNHLYFYWYRQILGQKVEFLVSFYNNEISEKSEIFDDQFSVERPDGSNFTLKIRSTKLEDSAMYFCASSERPGQGAEGNQPQHFGDGTRLSIL.

This clonotype has just one count. The V gene is TRBV12-3 or TRBV12-4, the J gene TRBJ2-4, with D possibly being TRBD2 (6 bases). V shed 4 bases and J shed 4 bases, with 14 bases lying between them. This CDR3 is 15 amino acids long. The CDR3 DNA follows: TGTGCCAGCAGTTCACCCGGGACTGAAAAAAACATTCAGTACTTC. Protein sequence: CASSSPGTEKNIQYF.

This clonotype appeared many times. This CDR3 reads CASRVLAGDSNEQFF. CDR3 nucleotides: TGTGCCAGCAGGGTACTAGCGGGGGATAGCAATGAGCAGTTCTTC. The chain uses TRBV6-5 and TRBJ2-1, with 11 bases identical to TRBD2. Germline lookup yields CDR1 MNHEY and CDR2 SVGAGI. Trimming removed 6 bases from V and 6 bases from J; junction bases left unmatched: 7. The CDR3 is made up of 15 amino acids.

This clonotype was counted a few times. A much larger clonotype is one base distant, so this may be a read error. This chain links TRBV20-1 with TRBJ2-5, with D perhaps TRBD1 (6 bases). Germline V CDR1 and CDR2: DFQATT, SNEGSKA (reference sequence). CDR3 length: 15 amino acids. V was clipped by 0 bases and J by 11 bases, with 22 bases between them. CDR3: CSARDLSKQGYEQYF. The CDR3, as DNA: TGCAGTGCTAGAGATTTATCCAAACAGGGCTATGAGCAGTACTTC.

This clonotype was found many times. The V and J genes are TRBV20-1 and TRBJ2-1, with 14 nucleotides matching TRBD2. The germline V gene has CDR1 DFQATT and CDR2 SNEGSKA (reference sequence). V trimming: 4 bases; J trimming: 0 bases; junction bases outside the gene matches: 11. There are 19 residues in the CDR3. CDR3 in amino acids: CSAKPLTSGGGSSYNEQFF. The CDR3, as DNA: TGCAGTGCTAAACCCCTGACTAGCGGGGGGGGAAGCTCCTACAATGAGCAGTTCTTC.

As to this clonotype: This may be a read error: a much more frequent sequence differs by one nucleotide. This rearrangement joins TRBV3-1 to TRBJ2-1; D unresolved. The J call may not be correct, given that the DNA end is closer to TRBJ2-7. Germline CDR1 is LGHDT and CDR2 is YNNKEL (reference sequence). The CDR3 consists of 16 residues. The CDR3: CASSRATLRSYNEQYF. CDR3 DNA sequence: TGTGCCAGCAGCCGCGCCACACTCCGCTCCTACAATGAGCAGTACTTC.

This clonotype has at least ten counts. This chain uses TRBV5-1 with TRBJ2-3, with a weak D call TRBD2 (7 bases). V was clipped by 2 bases and J by 2 bases, with 12 bases between them. Per the germline V gene, CDR1 is SGHRS and CDR2 is YFSETQ. The CDR3 spans 15 residues. The chain's CDR3 is CASSFGGGHTDTQYF. In DNA form, the CDR3 reads TGCGCCAGCAGCTTTGGGGGGGGACACACAGATACGCAGTATTTT.

On this clonotype: This may be a read error: a much more frequent sequence differs by one nucleotide. The chain has TRBV5-8 and TRBJ1-2; tentative D call: TRBD1 (6 bases). The V end lost 0 bases, the J end lost 8 bases, and 20 bases lay between the germline ends. The CDR3 sequence is 16 residues long. Germline V lookup: CDR1 SGHTS, CDR2 YDEGEE. Written as DNA, the CDR3 is TGTGCCAGCAGCTTGGGCAGGGGTAGGACGGTAGGAGGCTACACCTTC. The encoded protein is CASSLGRGRTVGGYTF.

In its sample, this clonotype was seen once. This clone may be a read error of a much larger clone one base away. The V and J genes are TRBV24-1 and TRBJ2-1; a possible D gene is TRBD2 (6 bases). The J call is uncertain, as TRBJ2-7 better fits the DNA end. Germline assignment: CDR1 KGHDR and CDR2 SFDVKD. The CDR3 is 14 amino acids. This CDR3 reads CATSHGSSYNEQYF. CDR3 sequence (DNA): TGTGCCACCAGTCACGGGAGCTCCTACAATGAGCAGTACTTC.

About this clonotype: A clone one base away is much larger, so this may be a read error. The J gene is TRBJ2-7, the V gene TRBV6-2 or TRBV6-3; 7 bases are a match to TRBD1. The J call may be faulty, since TRBJ2-5 better matches the DNA end. The length of the CDR3 is 16 residues. Germline V lookup: CDR1 MNHEY, CDR2 SVGEGT. CDR3 nucleotide sequence: TGTGCCAGCAGTTACGGGGGACAGAGTTCTGCAGAGACCCAGTACTTC. This encodes CASSYGGQSSAETQYF.

The chain employs TRBV11-2 and TRBJ1-1; perhaps TRBD1 as D (6 bases). CDR1 is SGHAT, CDR2 FQNNGV, per germline. The length of the CDR3 is 16 residues. Trimming pared 5 bases from V and 3 bases from J, leaving 19 bases between. Here the CDR3 DNA reads TGTGCCAGCAGCCACCCCTCCCGGCAGGGGTACACTGAAGCTTTCTTT. The encoded protein is CASSHPSRQGYTEAFF.

This clonotype was counted at least ten times. The chain carries TRBV20-1 and TRBJ2-3; perhaps D is TRBD1 or TRBD2 (5 bases each). Looked up from germline, CDR1 is DFQATT and CDR2 is SNEGSKA (reference sequence). With 6 bases removed from V and 0 bases from J, the gap between germline ends came to 16 bases. The CDR3 consists of 15 residues. The CDR3 nucleotides read TGCAGTGCCACGGGGCTGCCCTCTAGCACAGATACGCAGTATTTT. Amino acids: CSATGLPSSTDTQYF.

This clonotype appeared a few times. The chain combines TRBV20-1 with TRBJ2-1, with 10 nucleotides matching TRBD2. This CDR3 comprises 15 residues. Germline V gene lookup returns CDR1 DFQATT and CDR2 SNEGSKA (reference sequence). J lost 8 bases, V lost 3 bases, and 10 bases had no gene match. CDR3 nucleotide sequence: TGCAGTGCTAGTAGGGAGCGGGGGGGCAACCATGAGCAGTTCTTC. Translated, it gives CSASRERGGNHEQFF.

This sequence joins TRBV3-1 and TRBJ2-5; 9 nucleotides agree with TRBD2. The V gene end was trimmed by 7 bases and the J gene end by 1 base; junction bases not matched to a gene: 4. This CDR3 spans 14 amino acids. CDR1 LGHDT and CDR2 YNNKEL come from the germline V gene (reference sequence). The CDR3 DNA is TGTGCCAGCACCAAAGCGGGGGGCCAAGAGACCCAGTACTTC. This gives the protein CASTKAGGQETQYF.

The gene calls are TRBV11-3 and TRBJ2-5, with a weak D call TRBD1 (5 bases). The CDR3 is 14 amino acids. Trimming took 6 bases from V and 5 from J, leaving 16 bases between them. Per the germline V gene, CDR1 is SGHNT and CDR2 is YENEEA. DNA of the CDR3: TGTGCCAGCAGTTCGAAGGGGAATCGGGAGACCCAGTACTTC. The encoded protein is CASSSKGNRETQYF.

This clonotype showed up many times. The chain combines TRBV7-2 with TRBJ2-3; TRBD1 agrees at 10 bases. The CDR3 contains 18 residues. The J segment lost 3 bases and the V segment lost 1 base, leaving 10 bases of the junction unmatched. The germline V gene encodes CDR1 SGHTA and CDR2 FQGNSA. The CDR3 nucleotides are TGTGCCAGCAGCTTAGGGGGGTGGGGACAGGGGTGGACAGATACGCAGTATTTT. This sequence encodes CASSLGGWGQGWTDTQYF. Variable domain in full (rest from reference TRBV7-2 and TRBJ2-3): GAGVSQSPSNKVTEKGKDVELRCDPISGHTALYWYRQSLGQGLEFLIYFQGNSAPDKSGLPSDRFSAERTGGSVSTLTIQRTQQEDSAVYLCASSLGGWGQGWTDTQYFGPGTRLTVL.

This rearrangement joins TRBV2 to TRBJ2-3, with 7 bases identical to TRBD1. The CDR3 loop spans 14 amino acids. Germline-derived CDR1 and CDR2 are SNHLY and FYNNEI. V was pared by 10 bases and J by 0 bases, with 7 bases of the junction left unmatched. CDR3 loop: CATEGTASTDTQYF. In nucleotides, the CDR3 is TGTGCCACCGAGGGGACAGCTAGCACAGATACGCAGTATTTT. The variable domain in full, completed from reference TRBV2 and TRBJ2-3, reads EPEVTQTPSHQVTQMGQEVILRCVPISNHLYFYWYRQILGQKVEFLVSFYNNEISEKSEIFDDQFSVERPDGSNFTLKIRSTKLEDSAMYFCATEGTASTDTQYFGPGTRLTVL.

On this clonotype: With a much larger clone just one base away, this may be a read error. This chain uses TRBV5-1 with TRBJ2-7, with D uncertain. CDR1 is SGHRS and CDR2 is YFSETQ in the germline V gene. The CDR3 runs to 14 residues. Trimming shortened V by 3 bases and J by 7 bases, and 17 bases separated the two germline ends. CDR3 sequence: CASSSRVVQDEQYV. The CDR3 DNA sequence: TGCGCCAGCAGCTCCCGGGTTGTTCAAGATGAGCAGTACGTC.

This clonotype was found a few times. This sequence may be a read error, since a much larger clone differs from it by one base. V usage is TRBV5-1 and J usage is TRBJ2-2; D may correspond to TRBD1 or TRBD2 (5 bases each). Germline CDR1 and CDR2: SGHRS and YFSETQ. CDR3 length equals 17 residues. The CDR3 sequence: CASYENPGRSNTGERFF. CDR3 DNA sequence: TGCGCCAGCTATGAAAATCCGGGACGGTCAAACACCGGGGAGCGGTTTTTT.

J is TRBJ1-5 and V is TRBV4-1; 9 bases line up with TRBD1. J was trimmed by 3 bases and V by 1 base; bases with no gene match: 4. In germline, CDR1 is MGHRA, CDR2 YSYEKL. The CDR3 runs to 16 residues. The CDR3 sequence is CASSQVHRGHNQPQHF. The DNA for the CDR3 is TGCGCCAGCAGCCAAGTGCACAGGGGGCACAATCAGCCCCAGCATTTT.